One and the same sample provided the 19 T cell receptor beta chains below, sequenced in a study of T cell responses to AZD1222 COVID-19 vaccine. The protocol was immunoSEQ multiplex PCR, while the TCRdb copy is restricted to in-frame clones and leaves out a portion. The table has 100,000 to 150,000 clones, over 80% seen once. Material: peripheral blood, obtained on day 0 of AZD1222 vaccination. These receptors came from an adult in good health.

J is TRBJ2-3 and V is TRBV28, with D tentatively TRBD1 (5 bases). This CDR3 region has 15 residues. V was cut by 1 base and J by 5 bases, with 13 bases left in between. CDR1 and CDR2 from the germline V gene are MDHEN and SYDVKM. CDR3 DNA sequence: TGTGCCAGCAGTTTATCAGGGCACAGAGGAGATACGCAGTATTTT. Translating it yields CASSLSGHRGDTQYF.

The chain joins TRBV7-2 to TRBJ2-2; D not certain. The germline CDR1 and CDR2 sequences are SGHTA and FQGNSA. The CDR3 consists of 16 residues. V dropped 0 bases and J dropped 0 bases, with 8 bases sitting between them. The CDR3 DNA reads as TGTGCCAGCAGCTTAGCAGGAATCTCGAACACCGGGGAGCTGTTTTTT. As protein: CASSLAGISNTGELFF.

The J gene is TRBJ2-7, the V gene TRBV29-1; 8 positions agree with TRBD2. The CDR3 covers 13 residues. Germline loops: CDR1 SQVTM, CDR2 ANQGSEA. With V trimmed by 6 bases and J by 7 bases, 11 bases remained unmatched. CDR3 sequence (DNA): TGCAGCGTGGGGACTAGAACGGTGGGAGAGCAGTACTTC. Translation: CSVGTRTVGEQYF.

The V gene is TRBV11-1, the J gene TRBJ1-2; D is unresolved. CDR1 and CDR2 (germline): SGHAT, FQDESV (reference sequence). The CDR3 is 14 residues long. Trimming stripped 3 bases from V and 8 bases from J, with 16 bases between. In DNA, the CDR3 is TGTGCCAGCAGCTTTGAGGAACTGGGCGAGGGCTACACCTTC. This translates into CASSFEELGEGYTF.

This sequence joins TRBV4-3 and TRBJ1-1, with D perhaps matching TRBD1 (5 bases). Germline CDR1 and CDR2: LGHNA and YSLEER. V lost 3 bases and J lost 8, with 13 bases in between. The CDR3 runs to 13 residues. For the CDR3, the DNA is TGCGCCAGCAGCCAGTTGGGACGGCTGGAAGCTTTCTTT. Residues: CASSQLGRLEAFF.

The chain carries TRBV24-1 and TRBJ1-2; D gene uncertain. Trimming left V 10 bases short and J 2 bases short, with 10 bases between. Germline V gives CDR1 KGHDR, CDR2 SFDVKD. The CDR3 runs to 12 residues. The CDR3 loop reads CATSRGNYGYTF. CDR3 sequence (DNA): TGTGCCACATCCCGCGGGAACTATGGCTACACCTTC.

The genes are TRBV27 and TRBJ2-3; 8 bases line up with TRBD1. Trimming took 5 bases from V and 6 from J; bases not matched to a gene: 10. The length of the CDR3 is 15 residues. Germline CDR1 MNHEY, CDR2 SMNVEV (reference sequence). This chain's CDR3 is CASSTSWTGSDTQYF. The DNA of the CDR3 is TGTGCCAGCAGTACCTCCTGGACAGGGTCCGATACGCAGTATTTT.

J is TRBJ1-4 and V is TRBV7-9; no clear D. Trimming removed 1 base from V and 7 bases from J, with 10 bases in between. Germline CDR1 reads SEHNR; CDR2 reads FQNEAQ (reference sequence). This CDR3 has 14 residues. CDR3 nucleotides: TGTGCCAGCAGCTTAGGGAGGGATACTGAAAAACTGTTTTTT. It translates to CASSLGRDTEKLFF.

The gene calls are TRBV29-1 and TRBJ2-3; TRBD2 aligns across 9 bases. Per germline, CDR1 SQVTM and CDR2 ANQGSEA. This CDR3 spans 15 amino acids. After removal of 4 bases from V and 4 bases from J, the junction contained 9 bases not matched to a gene. The CDR3 spells CSVVYAGGPADTQYF. In DNA, the CDR3 is TGCAGCGTTGTGTATGCGGGAGGGCCGGCAGATACGCAGTATTTT.

This clone was recorded only once. J is TRBJ1-2 and V is TRBV28; unclear D gene. The germline gives CDR1 MDHEN, CDR2 SYDVKM. The V and J ends lost 6 bases and 1 base respectively, with 12 bases between them. This CDR3 has 14 amino acids. CDR3 region: CASRPPSNNYGYTF. DNA of the CDR3: TGTGCCAGCAGGCCACCCAGTAATAACTATGGCTACACCTTC.

About this clone: Other DNA sequences of this sample code for an identical CDR3. V is TRBV27 and J is TRBJ1-5; D remains ambiguous. V lost 4 bases to trimming and J lost 0 bases, with 4 bases between them. Germline V lookup: CDR1 MNHEY, CDR2 SMNVEV (reference sequence). This CDR3 contains 13 residues. CDR3 in amino acids: CASSSYSNQPQHF. CDR3 DNA sequence: TGTGCCAGCAGTTCTTATAGCAATCAGCCCCAGCATTTT.

The gene calls are TRBV27 and TRBJ1-2, with TRBD1 as a possible D gene (6 bases). Between the trimmed V and J ends, which lost 5 bases and 8 bases, there was a span of 18 bases. The CDR3 length is 14 residues. Germline V CDR1 and CDR2: MNHEY, SMNVEV (reference sequence). The CDR3 DNA is TGTGCCAGCAGTCTCTCGGGGGCAGGGATAGGCTACACCTTC. As protein: CASSLSGAGIGYTF.

The chain recombines TRBV18 with TRBJ1-5; possible D gene TRBD1, 5 bases. Germline assignment: CDR1 KGHSH and CDR2 LQKENI. The CDR3 totals 12 residues. V was shortened by 3 bases and J by 6 bases, with 6 bases between the two germline ends. CDR3 coding DNA: TGTGCCAGCTCACCGGGGGTTCAGCCCCAGCATTTT. Protein sequence: CASSPGVQPQHF.

This clone appeared a single time. This chain connects TRBV2 to TRBJ1-3; 8 bases are a match to TRBD1. The CDR3 consists of 15 residues. Germline loops: CDR1 SNHLY, CDR2 FYNNEI. The V gene end was trimmed by 4 bases and the J gene end by 6 bases; junction bases not matched to a gene: 8. The CDR3 sequence: CASSVRTGKENTIYF. In nucleotides, the CDR3 is TGTGCCAGCAGTGTCCGGACAGGGAAGGAAAACACCATATATTTT.

The chain is built from TRBV7-9 and TRBJ1-5; the D is unclear. Germline CDR1 is SEHNR and CDR2 is FQNEAQ (reference sequence). V was trimmed by 1 base and J by 3 bases, leaving 10 bases between them. CDR3 length equals 15 residues. CDR3 region: CASSLDGRANQPQHF. The CDR3 DNA sequence: TGTGCCAGCAGCTTAGACGGACGGGCCAATCAGCCCCAGCATTTT.

This chain uses TRBV12-3 or TRBV12-4 with TRBJ1-5; D not certain. The germline V and J ends were trimmed by 1 base and 6 bases, with 7 bases remaining between them. CDR3 size: 13 residues. The CDR3 is CASSLGVTQPQHF. Here the CDR3 DNA reads TGTGCCAGCAGTTTAGGGGTGACTCAGCCCCAGCATTTT.

The chain couples TRBV30 to TRBJ1-5, with D perhaps matching TRBD1 (6 bases). From germline, CDR1 is GTSNPN and CDR2 SVGIG (reference sequence). The V end lost 2 bases, the J end lost 0 bases, and 17 bases lay between the germline ends. This CDR3 has 17 residues. CDR3 DNA sequence: TGTGCCTGGAGTTCGGGACACTCGCTCCCTAGCAATCAGCCCCAGCATTTT. It codes for CAWSSGHSLPSNQPQHF.

The chain combines TRBV4-1 with TRBJ2-7, with 8 bases fitting TRBD2. CDR1 MGHRA and CDR2 YSYEKL come from the germline V gene. V dropped 5 bases and J dropped 3; count of bases not matched to a gene: 9. This CDR3 contains 15 residues. This CDR3 is CASSATPGLDYEQYF. The CDR3 DNA reads as TGCGCCAGCAGCGCAACCCCGGGACTAGACTACGAGCAGTACTTC.

There are a few counts of this clone. CDR3 region: CASSPTSTGIAFF. The DNA of the CDR3 is TGTGCCAGCAGTCCCACCTCGACAGGGATCGCTTTCTTT. The chain carries TRBV28 and TRBJ1-1; 7 bases fit TRBD1. The germline V gene encodes CDR1 MDHEN and CDR2 SYDVKM. The CDR3 spans 13 residues. With V trimmed by 5 bases and J by 11 bases, 11 bases remained unmatched.